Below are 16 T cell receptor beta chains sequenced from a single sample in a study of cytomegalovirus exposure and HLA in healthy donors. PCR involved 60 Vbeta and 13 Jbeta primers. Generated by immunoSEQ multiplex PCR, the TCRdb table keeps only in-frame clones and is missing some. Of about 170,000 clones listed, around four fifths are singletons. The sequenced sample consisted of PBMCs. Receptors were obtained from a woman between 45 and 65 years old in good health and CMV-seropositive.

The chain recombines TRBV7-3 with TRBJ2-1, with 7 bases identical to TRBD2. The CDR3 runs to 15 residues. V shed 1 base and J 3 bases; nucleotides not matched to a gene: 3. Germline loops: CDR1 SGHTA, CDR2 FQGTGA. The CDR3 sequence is CASSLMAGDYNEQFF. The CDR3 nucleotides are TGTGCCAGCAGCTTAATGGCGGGGGACTACAATGAGCAGTTCTTC. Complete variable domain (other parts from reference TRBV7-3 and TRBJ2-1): GAGVSQTPSNKVTEKGKYVELRCDPISGHTALYWYRQSLGQGPEFLIYFQGTGAADDSGLPNDRFFAVRPEGSVSTLKIQRTERGDSAVYLCASSLMAGDYNEQFFGPGTRLTVL.

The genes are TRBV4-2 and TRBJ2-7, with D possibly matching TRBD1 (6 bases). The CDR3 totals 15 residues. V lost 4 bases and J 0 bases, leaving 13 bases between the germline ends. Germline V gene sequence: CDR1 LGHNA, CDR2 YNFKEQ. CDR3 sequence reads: CASSRLADSSYEQYF. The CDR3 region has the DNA TGTGCCAGCAGCCGTCTTGCGGACAGCTCCTACGAGCAGTACTTC.

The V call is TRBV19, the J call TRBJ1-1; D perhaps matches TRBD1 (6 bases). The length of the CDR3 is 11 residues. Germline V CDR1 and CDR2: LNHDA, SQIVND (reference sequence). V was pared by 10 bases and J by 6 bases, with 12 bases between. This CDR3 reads CAITGYAEAFF. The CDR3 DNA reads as TGTGCCATTACAGGGTACGCTGAAGCTTTCTTT.

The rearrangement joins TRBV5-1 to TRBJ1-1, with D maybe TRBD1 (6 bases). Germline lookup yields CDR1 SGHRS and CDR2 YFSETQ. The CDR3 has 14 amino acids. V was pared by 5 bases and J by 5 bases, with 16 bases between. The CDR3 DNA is TGCGCCAGCAGTCCCTCCGGGGGGCCGACTGAAGCTTTCTTT. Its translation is CASSPSGGPTEAFF.

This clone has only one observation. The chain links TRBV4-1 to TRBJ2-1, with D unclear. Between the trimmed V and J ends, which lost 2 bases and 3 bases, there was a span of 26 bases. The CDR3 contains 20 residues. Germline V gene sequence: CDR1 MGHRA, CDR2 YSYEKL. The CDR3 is CASSQSHHGSLRPNYNEQFF. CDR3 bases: TGCGCCAGCAGCCAATCCCATCACGGGTCTCTGAGACCCAACTACAATGAGCAGTTCTTC.

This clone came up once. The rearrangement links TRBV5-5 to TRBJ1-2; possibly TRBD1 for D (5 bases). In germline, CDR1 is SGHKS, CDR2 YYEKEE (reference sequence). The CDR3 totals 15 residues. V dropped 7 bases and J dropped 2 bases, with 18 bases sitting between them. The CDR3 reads CASAPLGGANYGYTF. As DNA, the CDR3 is TGTGCCAGCGCCCCATTGGGAGGGGCGAACTATGGCTACACCTTC.

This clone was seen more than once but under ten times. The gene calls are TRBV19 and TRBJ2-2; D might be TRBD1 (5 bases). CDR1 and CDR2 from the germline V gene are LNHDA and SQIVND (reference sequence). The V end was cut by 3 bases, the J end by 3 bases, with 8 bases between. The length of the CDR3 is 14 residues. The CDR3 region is CASSITRDTGELFF. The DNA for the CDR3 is TGTGCCAGTAGTATCACCAGGGACACCGGGGAGCTGTTTTTT.

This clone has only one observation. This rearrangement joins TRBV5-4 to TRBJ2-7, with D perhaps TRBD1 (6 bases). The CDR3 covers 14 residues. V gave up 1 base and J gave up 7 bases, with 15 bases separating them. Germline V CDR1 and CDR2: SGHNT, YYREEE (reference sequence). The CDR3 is CASSLRQGTGEQYF. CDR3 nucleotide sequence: TGTGCCAGCAGCTTGAGGCAGGGGACGGGAGAGCAGTACTTC.

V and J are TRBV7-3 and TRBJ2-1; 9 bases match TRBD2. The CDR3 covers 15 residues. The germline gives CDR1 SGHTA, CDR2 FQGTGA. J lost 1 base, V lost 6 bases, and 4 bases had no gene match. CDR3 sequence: CASSQTSGSYNEQFF. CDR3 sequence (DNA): TGTGCCAGCAGTCAGACTAGCGGTTCCTACAATGAGCAGTTCTTC.

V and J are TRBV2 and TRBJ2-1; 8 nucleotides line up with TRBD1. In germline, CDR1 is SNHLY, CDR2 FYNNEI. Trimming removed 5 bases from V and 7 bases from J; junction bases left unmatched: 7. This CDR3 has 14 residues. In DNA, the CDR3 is TGTGCCAGCAGTAATTCCCAGGGGGCAAATGAGCAGTTCTTC. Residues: CASSNSQGANEQFF.

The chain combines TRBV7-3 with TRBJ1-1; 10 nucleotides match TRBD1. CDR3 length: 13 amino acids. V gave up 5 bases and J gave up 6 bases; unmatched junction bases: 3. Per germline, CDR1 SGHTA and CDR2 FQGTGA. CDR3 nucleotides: TGTGCCAGCAGCGTAGGGACAGGGGCTGAAGCTTTCTTT. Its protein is CASSVGTGAEAFF.

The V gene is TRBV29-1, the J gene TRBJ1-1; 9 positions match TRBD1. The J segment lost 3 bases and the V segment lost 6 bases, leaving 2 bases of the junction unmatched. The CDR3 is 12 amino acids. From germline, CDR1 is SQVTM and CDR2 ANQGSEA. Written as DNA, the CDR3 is TGCAGCGTGGGGACAGGGCACACTGAAGCTTTCTTT. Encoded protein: CSVGTGHTEAFF.

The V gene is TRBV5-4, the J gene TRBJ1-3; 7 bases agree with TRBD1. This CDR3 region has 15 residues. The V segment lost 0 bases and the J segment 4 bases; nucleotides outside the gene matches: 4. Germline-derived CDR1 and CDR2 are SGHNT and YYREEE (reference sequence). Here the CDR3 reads CASSLETGAGNTIYF. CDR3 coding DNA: TGTGCCAGCAGCTTGGAAACAGGGGCCGGAAACACCATATATTTT.

The CDR3 region has the DNA TGCGCCAGCAGCCCCGGGGGAGGGCGGAACACTGAAGCTTTCTTT. Its translation: CASSPGGGRNTEAFF. The rearrangement uses TRBV10-1 and TRBJ1-1, with a weak D call TRBD1 (5 bases). The V end lost 6 bases, the J end lost 1 base, and 15 bases lay between the germline ends. The CDR3 covers 15 residues. Germline CDR1 WNHNN, CDR2 SYGVQD (reference sequence).

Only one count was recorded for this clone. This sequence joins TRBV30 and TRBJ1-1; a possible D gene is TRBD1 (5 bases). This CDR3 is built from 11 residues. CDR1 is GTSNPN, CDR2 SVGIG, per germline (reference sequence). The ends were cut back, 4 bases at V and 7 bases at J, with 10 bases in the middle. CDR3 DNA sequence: TGTGCCTGGACCCAACAGGTTGAAGCTTTCTTT. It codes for CAWTQQVEAFF. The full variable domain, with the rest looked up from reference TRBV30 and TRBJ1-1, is SQTIHQWPATLVQPVGSPLSLECTVEGTSNPNLYWYRQAAGRGLQLLFYSVGIGQISSEVPQNLSASRPQDRQFILSSKKLLLSDSGFYLCAWTQQVEAFFGQGTRLTVV.

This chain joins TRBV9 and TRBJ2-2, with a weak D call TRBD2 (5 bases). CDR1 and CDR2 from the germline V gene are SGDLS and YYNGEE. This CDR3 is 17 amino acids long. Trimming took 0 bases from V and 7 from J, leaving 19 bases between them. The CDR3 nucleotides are TGTGCCAGCAGCGTAGAGTTGTGGGCTCTTGGGAGCGGGGAGCTGTTTTTT. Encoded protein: CASSVELWALGSGELFF.